A selection of T cell receptor beta chains follows, all from one sample in a study of T cell responses to AZD1222 COVID-19 vaccine. The assay was immunoSEQ multiplex PCR, and TCRdb's table has in-frame clones only and misses some. This sample yields approximately 140,000 clones, of which 91% are seen a single time; more than 1.3% belongs to the top ten. The specimen comprised peripheral blood, sampled on day 0 of AZD1222 vaccination. The origin of the receptors is an adult in good health. Both conserved end residues are part of each CDR3. The D gene is left open where the match is weak. Clone size is stated in some rows and not others, as once, few, many or a class when expanded.

j_call,clone_size,d_call,v_call,cdr3_aa,cdr3_nt
TRBJ2-2,-,TRBD1,TRBV5-1,CASSLVVSRTGVTGELFF,TGCGCCAGCAGCTTGGTGGTTTCGAGGACAGGGGTCACCGGGGAGCTGTTTTTT
TRBJ1-5,-,-,TRBV28,CASIPIINNQPQHF,TGTGCCAGCATCCCAATAATCAATAATCAGCCCCAGCATTTT
TRBJ2-7,medium-sized,TRBD2,TRBV6-5,CASTEGSGGPDEQYF,TGTGCCAGCACGGAGGGATCGGGGGGGCCCGACGAGCAGTACTTC
TRBJ1-4,few,-,TRBV7-2,CASSWSGTRGNEKLFF,TGTGCCAGCAGCTGGTCCGGGACCAGGGGTAATGAAAAACTGTTTTTT
TRBJ1-3,once,-,TRBV4-3,CASSPGGQGNTIYF,TGCGCCAGCAGCCCCGGAGGGCAAGGAAACACCATATATTTT
TRBJ2-3,-,-,TRBV6-6,CASSLYRDFATDTQYF,TGTGCCAGCAGTCTATACCGGGACTTCGCCACAGATACGCAGTATTTT
TRBJ2-1,-,TRBD1,TRBV5-6,CASSIQGNEQFF,TGTGCCAGCAGCATACAGGGGAATGAGCAGTTCTTC
TRBJ2-5,-,TRBD1,TRBV19,CASGQGDGETQYF,TGTGCCAGTGGACAGGGAGATGGAGAGACCCAGTACTTC
TRBJ1-1,-,-,TRBV3-1/TRBV3-2,CASSQGHKDTEAFF,TGTGCCAGCAGCCAAGGACATAAAGACACTGAAGCTTTCTTT
TRBJ1-1,-,-,TRBV19,CASTMGTGGGSTEAFF,TGTGCCAGTACCATGGGAACAGGAGGGGGGAGCACTGAAGCTTTCTTT
TRBJ1-5,-,TRBD1,TRBV24-1,CASGQGADQPQHF,TGTGCCTCCGGACAGGGGGCCGATCAGCCCCAGCATTTT
TRBJ1-5,-,-,TRBV19,CASSTGHQQPQHF,TGTGCCAGTAGTACGGGACACCAGCAGCCCCAGCATTTT
TRBJ1-2,-,-,TRBV7-8,CASSLYREAVTF,TGTGCCAGCAGCTTATACCGGGAAGCTGTAACCTTC
TRBJ1-3,-,-,TRBV29-1,CSVDGGFSAGNTIYF,TGCAGCGTTGATGGAGGGTTTAGTGCTGGAAACACCATATATTTT
TRBJ2-3,few,-,TRBV18,CASSPLPDTQYF,TGTGCCAGCTCACCGCTGCCAGATACGCAGTATTTT
TRBJ1-1,-,-,TRBV5-8,CASSLNTGSQAFF,TGTGCCAGCAGCTTGAACACGGGCAGCCAAGCTTTCTTT
TRBJ1-1,-,-,TRBV11-3,CASSFRQSQGAFF,TGTGCCAGCAGCTTTCGGCAGTCCCAAGGTGCTTTCTTT
TRBJ2-1,-,-,TRBV6-2/TRBV6-3,CASSYSMDQYNEQFF,TGTGCCAGCAGTTACTCCATGGACCAATACAATGAGCAGTTCTTC
TRBJ1-5,-,-,TRBV27,CASSRNQPQHF,TGTGCCAGCAGTCGAAATCAGCCCCAGCATTTT
TRBJ2-1,-,-,TRBV7-3,CASRAQGALHEQFF,TGTGCCAGCAGGGCACAGGGAGCCCTTCATGAGCAGTTCTTC
TRBJ2-3,-,-,TRBV3-1/TRBV3-2,CASRRVCTDTQYF,TGTGCCAGCAGGCGGGTCTGCACAGATACGCAGTATTTT
TRBJ2-1,-,TRBD1,TRBV7-3,CASSTRTGFGRNEQFF,TGTGCCAGCAGCACCCGGACAGGGTTCGGTAGGAATGAGCAGTTCTTC
TRBJ2-2,-,-,TRBV9,CASSPIAANTGELFF,TGTGCCAGCAGCCCGATAGCGGCGAACACCGGGGAGCTGTTTTTT
TRBJ1-2,-,-,TRBV19,CASYYLKVSDGHTF,TGTGCCAGTTACTATTTAAAGGTTTCAGATGGCCACACCTTC
TRBJ1-5,-,-,TRBV3-1/TRBV3-2,CASSRPGNQPQHF,TGTGCCAGCAGCCGGCCAGGAAATCAGCCCCAGCATTTT
TRBJ2-1,-,-,TRBV5-4,CASSADGDGREQFF,TGTGCCAGCAGCGCGGACGGCGATGGGAGGGAGCAGTTCTTC
TRBJ2-3,-,-,TRBV10-1,CASSDTRTGTDTQYF,TGCGCCAGCAGTGATACAAGGACTGGCACAGATACGCAGTATTTT
TRBJ2-1,-,-,TRBV6-5,CASSYSRAYNEQFF,TGTGCCAGCAGTTACTCGCGTGCGTACAATGAGCAGTTCTTC
TRBJ1-1,-,TRBD1,TRBV5-1,CASSGDRGRTEAFF,TGCGCCAGCAGCGGCGACAGGGGGCGCACTGAAGCTTTCTTT
TRBJ2-7,-,-,TRBV9,CASSVGVSVDEQYF,TGTGCCAGCAGCGTAGGGGTCTCAGTGGACGAGCAGTACTTC
TRBJ2-6,-,-,TRBV30,CAWSGIFSGANVLTF,TGTGCCTGGAGTGGCATTTTTTCTGGGGCCAACGTCCTGACTTTC
TRBJ2-3,-,-,TRBV7-3,CASSQGRGSTDTQYF,TGTGCCAGCAGCCAAGGGCGGGGTAGCACAGATACGCAGTATTTT